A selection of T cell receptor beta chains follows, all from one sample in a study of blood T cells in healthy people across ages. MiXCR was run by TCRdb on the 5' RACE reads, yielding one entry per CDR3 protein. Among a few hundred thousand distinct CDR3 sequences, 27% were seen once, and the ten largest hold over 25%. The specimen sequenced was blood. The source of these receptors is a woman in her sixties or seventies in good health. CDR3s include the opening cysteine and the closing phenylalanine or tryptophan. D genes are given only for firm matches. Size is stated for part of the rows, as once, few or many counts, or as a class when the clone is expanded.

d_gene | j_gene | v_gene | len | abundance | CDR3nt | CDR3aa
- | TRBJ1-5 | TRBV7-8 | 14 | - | TGTGCCAGCAGCTTAAGTGACGGGGGGCAGCCCCAGCATTTT | CASSLSDGGQPQHF
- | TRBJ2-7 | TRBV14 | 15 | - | TGTGCCAGCAGCCAAGGGGATGGGACGTTCGACGAGCAGTACTTC | CASSQGDGTFDEQYF
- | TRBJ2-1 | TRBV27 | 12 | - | TGTGCCAGCAGATACTTTGAGGATGAGCAGTTCTTC | CASRYFEDEQFF
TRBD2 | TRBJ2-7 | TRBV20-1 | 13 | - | TGCAGTGCTAGTAGCGGGGTGTCCTACGAGCAGTACTTC | CSASSGVSYEQYF
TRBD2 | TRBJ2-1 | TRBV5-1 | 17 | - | TGCGCCAGCAGCTCGGCACTAGCGGGAGGGCCTTTGGATGAGCAGTTCTTC | CASSSALAGGPLDEQFF
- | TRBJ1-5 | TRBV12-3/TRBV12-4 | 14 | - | TGTGCCAGCAGTTTAGGACAGTTTCATCAGCCCCAGCATTTT | CASSLGQFHQPQHF
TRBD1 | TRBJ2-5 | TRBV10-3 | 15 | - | TGTGCCATCAGTGACCAACAGGGGCCTCAAGAGACCCAGTACTTC | CAISDQQGPQETQYF
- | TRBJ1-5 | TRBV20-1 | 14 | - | TGCAGTGCCCCGCCGGGGGATAGCAATCAGCCCCAGCATTTT | CSAPPGDSNQPQHF
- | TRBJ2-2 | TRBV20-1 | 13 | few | TGCAGTGCTAGACCCGGACACACCGGGGAGCTGTTTTTT | CSARPGHTGELFF
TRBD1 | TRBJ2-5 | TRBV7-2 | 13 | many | TGTGCCAGCAGTCGGGACAGAGGAGAGACCCAGTACTTC | CASSRDRGETQYF
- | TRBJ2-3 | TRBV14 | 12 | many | TGTGCCAGCAGCCAGGCCGGGAATACGCAGTATTTT | CASSQAGNTQYF
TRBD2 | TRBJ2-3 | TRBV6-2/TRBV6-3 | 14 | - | TGTGCCAGTCTAGCGGGAGGAGGGACAGATACGCAGTATTTT | CASLAGGGTDTQYF
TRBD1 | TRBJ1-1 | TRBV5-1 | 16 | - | TGCGCCAGCAGCTCTGAGAACGGACAGGGCGGCACTGAAGCTTTCTTT | CASSSENGQGGTEAFF
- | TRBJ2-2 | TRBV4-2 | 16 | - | TGTGCCAGCAGCCACGCCGGGACTCTAAACACCGGGGAGCTGTTTTTT | CASSHAGTLNTGELFF
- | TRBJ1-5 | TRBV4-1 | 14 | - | TGCGCCAGCAGCCGGATTTTGGGCAATCAGCCCCAGCATTTT | CASSRILGNQPQHF
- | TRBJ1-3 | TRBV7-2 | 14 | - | TGTGCCAGCAGTCCACAGGTCTCTGGAAACACCATATATTTT | CASSPQVSGNTIYF
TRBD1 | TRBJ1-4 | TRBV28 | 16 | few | TGTGCCAGCAGGCCCGGACAGGCTGCAACTAATGAAAAACTGTTTTTT | CASRPGQAATNEKLFF
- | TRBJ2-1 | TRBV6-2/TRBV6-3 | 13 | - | TGTGCCAGCACCCGCGACGGTAACAATGAGCAGTTCTTC | CASTRDGNNEQFF
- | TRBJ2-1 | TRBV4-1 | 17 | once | TGCGCCAGCAGCCAAGAAGGCCCAGGGGAGGTTAAGAATGAGCAGTTCTTC | CASSQEGPGEVKNEQFF
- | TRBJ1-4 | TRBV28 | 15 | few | TGTGCCAGCATTCGGGGGGGAACAACTAATGAAAAACTGTTTTTT | CASIRGGTTNEKLFF
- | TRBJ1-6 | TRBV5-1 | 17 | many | TGCGCCAGCAGCCCGGCGGGGGGGGGTGGCTATAATTCACCCCTCCACTTT | CASSPAGGGGYNSPLHF
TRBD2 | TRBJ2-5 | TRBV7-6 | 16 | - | TGTGCCAGCAGCTCCACTAGCGGGAGGGCAGTAGAGACCCAGTACTTC | CASSSTSGRAVETQYF
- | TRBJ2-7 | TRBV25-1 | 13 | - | TGTGCCAGCAGTGATCTTTTGCGAGGGAAGCAGTACTTC | CASSDLLRGKQYF
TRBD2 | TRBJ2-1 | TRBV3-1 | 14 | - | TGTGCCAGCAGCCAAGGTGGGACTAATAATGAGCAGTTCTTC | CASSQGGTNNEQFF
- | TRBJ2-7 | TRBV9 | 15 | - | TGTGCCAGCAGCGTAGACGGCCAGACGCTGGCCGAGCAGTACTTC | CASSVDGQTLAEQYF
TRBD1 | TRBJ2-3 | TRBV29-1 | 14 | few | TGCAGCGTTGCCGGACAGGGGGGCTCAGATACGCAGTATTTT | CSVAGQGGSDTQYF
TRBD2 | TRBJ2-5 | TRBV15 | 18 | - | TGTGCCACCAGCAGAGTTCCGCTCGGACTAGCGGTACAAGAGACCCAGTACTTC | CATSRVPLGLAVQETQYF